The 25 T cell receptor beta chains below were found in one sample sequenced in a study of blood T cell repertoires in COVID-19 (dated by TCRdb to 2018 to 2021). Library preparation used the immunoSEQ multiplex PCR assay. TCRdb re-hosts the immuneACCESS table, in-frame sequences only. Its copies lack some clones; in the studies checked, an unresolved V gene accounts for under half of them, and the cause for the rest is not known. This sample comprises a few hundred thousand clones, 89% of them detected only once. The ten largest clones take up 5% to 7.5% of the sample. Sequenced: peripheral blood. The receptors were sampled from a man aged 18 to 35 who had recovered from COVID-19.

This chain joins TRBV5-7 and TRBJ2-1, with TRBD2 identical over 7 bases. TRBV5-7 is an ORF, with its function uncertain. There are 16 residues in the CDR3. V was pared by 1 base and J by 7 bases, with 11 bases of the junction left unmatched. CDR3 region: CASSLKRLAPGNEQFF. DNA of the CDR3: TGTGCCAGCAGCTTGAAAAGACTAGCCCCGGGGAATGAGCAGTTCTTC.

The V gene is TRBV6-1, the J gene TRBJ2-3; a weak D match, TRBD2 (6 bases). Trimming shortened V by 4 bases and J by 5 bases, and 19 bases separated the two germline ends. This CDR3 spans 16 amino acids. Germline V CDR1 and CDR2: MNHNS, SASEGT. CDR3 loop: CASSAPGPRGLDTQYF. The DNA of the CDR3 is TGTGCCAGCAGTGCTCCGGGACCCCGGGGGTTAGATACGCAGTATTTT.

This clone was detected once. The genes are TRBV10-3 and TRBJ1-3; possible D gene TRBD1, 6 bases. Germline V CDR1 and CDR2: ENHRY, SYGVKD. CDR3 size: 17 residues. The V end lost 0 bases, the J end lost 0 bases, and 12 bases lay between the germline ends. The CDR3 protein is CAISESGGRSSGNTIYF. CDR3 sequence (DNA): TGTGCCATCAGTGAGTCAGGGGGACGCAGCTCTGGAAACACCATATATTTT.

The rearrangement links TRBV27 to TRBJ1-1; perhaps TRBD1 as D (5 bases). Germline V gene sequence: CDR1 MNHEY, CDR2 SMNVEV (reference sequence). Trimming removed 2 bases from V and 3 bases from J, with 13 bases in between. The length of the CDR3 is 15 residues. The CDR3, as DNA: TGTGCCAGCAGTTTAGGCGTGGCGGGGGACACTGAAGCTTTCTTT. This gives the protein CASSLGVAGDTEAFF.

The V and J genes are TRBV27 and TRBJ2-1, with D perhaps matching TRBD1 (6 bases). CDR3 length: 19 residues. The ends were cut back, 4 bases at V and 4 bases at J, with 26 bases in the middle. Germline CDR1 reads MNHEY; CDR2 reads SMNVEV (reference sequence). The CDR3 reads CASSSIFPPQGTGYNEQFF. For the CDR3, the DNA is TGTGCCAGCAGTTCCATATTTCCCCCACAGGGAACGGGTTACAATGAGCAGTTCTTC.

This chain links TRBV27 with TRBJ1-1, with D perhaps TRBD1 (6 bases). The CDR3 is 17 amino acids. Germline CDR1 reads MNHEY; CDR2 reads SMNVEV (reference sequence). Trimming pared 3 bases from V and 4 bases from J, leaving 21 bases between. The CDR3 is CASSLIFVRQEGTEAFF. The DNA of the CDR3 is TGTGCCAGCAGTTTGATTTTTGTTCGACAGGAAGGCACTGAAGCTTTCTTT.

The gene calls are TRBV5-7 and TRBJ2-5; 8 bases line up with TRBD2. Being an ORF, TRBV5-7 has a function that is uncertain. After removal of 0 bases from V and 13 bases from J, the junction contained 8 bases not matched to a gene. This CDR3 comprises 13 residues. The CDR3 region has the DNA TGTGCCAGCAGCTTGGGTGCCGGGGGGGACCCGTACTTC. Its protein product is CASSLGAGGDPYF.

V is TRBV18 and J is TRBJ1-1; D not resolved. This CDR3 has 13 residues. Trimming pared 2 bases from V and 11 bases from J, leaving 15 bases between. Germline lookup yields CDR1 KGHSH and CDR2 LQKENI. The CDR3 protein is CASSPDQLAAAFF. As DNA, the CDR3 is TGTGCCAGCTCACCAGATCAGTTGGCAGCGGCTTTCTTT.

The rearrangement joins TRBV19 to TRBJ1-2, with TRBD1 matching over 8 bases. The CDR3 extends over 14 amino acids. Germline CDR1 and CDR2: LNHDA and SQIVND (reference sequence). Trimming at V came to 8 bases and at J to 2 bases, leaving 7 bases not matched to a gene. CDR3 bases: TGTGCCAGTCAAAACAGGGGGTTCAACTATGGCTACACCTTC. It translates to CASQNRGFNYGYTF. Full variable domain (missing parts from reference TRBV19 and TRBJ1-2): DGGITQSPKYLFRKEGQNVTLSCEQNLNHDAMYWYRQDPGQGLRLIYYSQIVNDFQKGDIAEGYSVSREKKESFPLTVTSAQKNPTAFYLCASQNRGFNYGYTFGSGTRLTVV.

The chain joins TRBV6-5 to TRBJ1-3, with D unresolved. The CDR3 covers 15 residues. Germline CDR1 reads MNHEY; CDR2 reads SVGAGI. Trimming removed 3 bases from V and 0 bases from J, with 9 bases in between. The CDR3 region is CASSYSGSSGNTIYF. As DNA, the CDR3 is TGTGCCAGCAGTTATTCTGGTAGCTCTGGAAACACCATATATTTT.

The CDR3 DNA follows: TGCAGTGCCGTCGGAGGGTATGGCTACACCTTC. It codes for CSAVGGYGYTF. The chain joins TRBV20-1 to TRBJ1-2, with D unresolved. The CDR3 consists of 11 residues. V dropped 6 bases and J dropped 5 bases, with 10 bases sitting between them. Germline V gene sequence: CDR1 DFQATT, CDR2 SNEGSKA (reference sequence).

The CDR3 DNA reads TGTGCCAGCAGTTACGTCGGAGGTAATCAGCCCCAGCATTTT. Encoded protein: CASSYVGGNQPQHF. The chain combines TRBV6-5 with TRBJ1-5; the D is unclear. Germline CDR1 reads MNHEY; CDR2 reads SVGAGI. The length of the CDR3 is 14 residues. V shed 2 bases and J shed 4 bases, with 9 bases lying between them.

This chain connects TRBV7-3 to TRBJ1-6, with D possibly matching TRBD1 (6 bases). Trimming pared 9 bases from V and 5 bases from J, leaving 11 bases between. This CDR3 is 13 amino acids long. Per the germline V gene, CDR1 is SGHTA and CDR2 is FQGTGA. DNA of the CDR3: TGTGCCAGTTCGACAGGTCATAATTCACCCCTCCACTTT. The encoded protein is CASSTGHNSPLHF.

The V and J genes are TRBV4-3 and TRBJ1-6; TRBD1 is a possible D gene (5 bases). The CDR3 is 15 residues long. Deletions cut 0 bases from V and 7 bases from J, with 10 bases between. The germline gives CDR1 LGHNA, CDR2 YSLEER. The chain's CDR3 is CASSQDGQGNSPLHF. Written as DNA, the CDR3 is TGCGCCAGCAGCCAAGATGGTCAGGGAAATTCACCCCTCCACTTT.

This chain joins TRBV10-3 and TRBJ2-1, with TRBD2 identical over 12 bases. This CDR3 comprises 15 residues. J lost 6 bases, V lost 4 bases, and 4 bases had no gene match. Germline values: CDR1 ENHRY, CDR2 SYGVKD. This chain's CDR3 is CAISVTSGGGNEQFF. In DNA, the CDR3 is TGTGCCATCAGTGTGACTAGCGGGGGCGGCAATGAGCAGTTCTTC.

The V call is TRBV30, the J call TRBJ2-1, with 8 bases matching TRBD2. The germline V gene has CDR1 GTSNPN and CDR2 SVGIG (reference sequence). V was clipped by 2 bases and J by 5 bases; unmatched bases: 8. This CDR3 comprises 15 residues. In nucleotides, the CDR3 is TGTGCCTGGAGTCCGGGACTAGAATGGGACAATGAGCAGTTCTTC. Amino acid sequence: CAWSPGLEWDNEQFF.

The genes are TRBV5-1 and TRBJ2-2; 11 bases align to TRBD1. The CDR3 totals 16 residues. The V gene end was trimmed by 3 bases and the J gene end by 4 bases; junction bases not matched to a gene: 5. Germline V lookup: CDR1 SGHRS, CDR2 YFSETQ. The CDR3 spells CASSYPGTGGTGELFF. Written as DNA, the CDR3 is TGCGCCAGCAGCTACCCCGGGACAGGGGGCACCGGGGAGCTGTTTTTT.

CDR3 bases: TGTGCCAGCAGCTTGTTCGGCGGGGGCACTACCTACGAGCAGTACTTC. Its translation is CASSLFGGGTTYEQYF. This chain links TRBV5-6 with TRBJ2-7; D might be TRBD2 (7 bases). The V and J ends lost 1 base and 2 bases respectively, with 16 bases between them. CDR3 length: 16 residues. From germline, CDR1 is SGHDT and CDR2 YYEEEE.

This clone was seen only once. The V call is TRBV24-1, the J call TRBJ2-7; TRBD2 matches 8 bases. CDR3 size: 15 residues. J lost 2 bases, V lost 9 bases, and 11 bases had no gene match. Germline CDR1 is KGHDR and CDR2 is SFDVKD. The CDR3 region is CATGTGGGKAYEQYF. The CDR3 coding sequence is TGTGCCACCGGCACCGGGGGGGGTAAGGCCTACGAGCAGTACTTC.

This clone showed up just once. The CDR3 DNA sequence: TGTGCCAGCAGCCGATTGGGTCGGAGCTCCTACAATGAGCAGTTCTTC. It translates to CASSRLGRSSYNEQFF. The chain couples TRBV5-4 to TRBJ2-1; D remains ambiguous. Trimming pared 4 bases from V and 0 bases from J, leaving 14 bases between. The length of the CDR3 is 16 residues. Germline CDR1 and CDR2: SGHNT and YYREEE (reference sequence).

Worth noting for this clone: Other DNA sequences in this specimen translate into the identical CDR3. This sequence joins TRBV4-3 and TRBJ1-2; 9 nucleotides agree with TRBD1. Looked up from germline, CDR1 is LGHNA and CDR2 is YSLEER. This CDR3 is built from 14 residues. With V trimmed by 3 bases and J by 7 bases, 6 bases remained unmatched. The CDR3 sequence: CASSQGQGAGGYTF. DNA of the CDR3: TGCGCCAGCAGCCAGGGACAGGGAGCGGGTGGCTACACCTTC.

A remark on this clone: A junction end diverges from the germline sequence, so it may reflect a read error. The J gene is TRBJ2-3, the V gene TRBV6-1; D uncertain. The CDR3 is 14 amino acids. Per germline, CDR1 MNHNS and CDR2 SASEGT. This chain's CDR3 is CASRDGGGTDTQYF. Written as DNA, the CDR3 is TGTGCCAGCCGTGATGGCGGTGGTACAGATACGCAGTATTTT.

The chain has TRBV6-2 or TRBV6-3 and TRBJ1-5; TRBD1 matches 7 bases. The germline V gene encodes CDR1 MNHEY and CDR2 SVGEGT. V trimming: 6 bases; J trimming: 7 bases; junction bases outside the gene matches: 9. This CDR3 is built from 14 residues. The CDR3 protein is CASSYDRERQPQHF. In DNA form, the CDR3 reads TGTGCCAGCAGCTATGACAGGGAGAGGCAGCCCCAGCATTTT.

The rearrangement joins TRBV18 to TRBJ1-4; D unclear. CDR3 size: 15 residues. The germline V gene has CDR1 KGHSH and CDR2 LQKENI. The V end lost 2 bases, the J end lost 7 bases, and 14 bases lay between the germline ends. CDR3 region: CASSPSQRGGEKLFF. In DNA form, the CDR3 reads TGTGCCAGCTCACCATCCCAGCGAGGCGGTGAAAAACTGTTTTTT.

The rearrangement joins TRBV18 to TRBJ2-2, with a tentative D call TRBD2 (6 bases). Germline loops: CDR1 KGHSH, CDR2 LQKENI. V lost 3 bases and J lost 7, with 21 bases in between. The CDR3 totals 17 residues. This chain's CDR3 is CASSPPRDPSYVGELFF. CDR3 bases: TGTGCCAGCTCACCCCCGCGGGACCCCTCGTATGTCGGGGAGCTGTTTTTT.